Below, 17 T cell receptor beta chains from the same sample are listed, as sequenced in a study of cytomegalovirus exposure and HLA in healthy donors. The data were produced by immunoSEQ multiplex PCR, yet TCRdb's version contains in-frame clones alone and is incomplete. The table has about 300,000 clones, roughly 90% seen once. Sequencing used PBMCs. The receptors shown here come from a woman aged 18-30 years in good health and CMV-seronegative.

The chain uses TRBV5-1 and TRBJ2-5, with 7 bases fitting TRBD1. The CDR3 sequence is 13 residues long. V shed 3 bases and J 4 bases; nucleotides not matched to a gene: 3. The germline CDR1 and CDR2 sequences are SGHRS and YFSETQ. As DNA, the CDR3 is TGCGCCAGCAGCTCAAACAGGGGAGAGACCCAGTACTTC. Translating it yields CASSSNRGETQYF.

This chain uses TRBV2 with TRBJ2-4, with 7 bases aligning to TRBD1. CDR1 SNHLY and CDR2 FYNNEI come from the germline V gene. Trimming took 3 bases from V and 9 from J; bases not matched to a gene: 2. The CDR3 extends over 12 amino acids. CDR3 DNA sequence: TGTGCCAGCAGTGAGGGACAGACCATTCAGTACTTC. It encodes CASSEGQTIQYF. Filled out from reference TRBV2 and TRBJ2-4, the complete variable domain reads EPEVTQTPSHQVTQMGQEVILRCVPISNHLYFYWYRQILGQKVEFLVSFYNNEISEKSEIFDDQFSVERPDGSNFTLKIRSTKLEDSAMYFCASSEGQTIQYFGAGTRLSVL.

The chain links TRBV15 to TRBJ2-3, with 8 bases lining up with TRBD2. Germline V CDR1 and CDR2: LNHNV, YYDKDF (reference sequence). The CDR3 consists of 13 residues. Germline trimming cut 6 bases from V and 6 bases from J; bases unmatched to any gene: 5. CDR3 bases: TGTGCCACCAGTTGGCGGGAGGTGGATACGCAGTATTTT. Amino acid sequence: CATSWREVDTQYF.

V gene TRBV7-8 combines with J gene TRBJ1-5, with a weak D call TRBD1 (6 bases). The CDR3 totals 14 residues. The germline gives CDR1 SGHVS, CDR2 FQNEAQ. With 3 bases removed from V and 7 bases from J, the gap between germline ends came to 13 bases. The CDR3 loop reads CASSLGANGQPQHF. Written as DNA, the CDR3 is TGTGCCAGCAGCTTGGGGGCCAACGGGCAGCCCCAGCATTTT.

The chain is built from TRBV25-1 and TRBJ2-5, with 8 bases matching TRBD1. The germline V gene has CDR1 MGHDK and CDR2 SYGVNS. J gave up 5 bases and V 7 bases, and 9 bases lay outside the gene matches. There are 14 residues in the CDR3. CDR3 DNA sequence: TGTGCCAGCACCCCGGACAGGGACGTCGAGACCCAGTACTTC. Translation gives CASTPDRDVETQYF.

The chain employs TRBV5-1 and TRBJ2-2; D ambiguous. Trimming left V 2 bases short and J 4 bases short, with 9 bases between. This CDR3 is built from 14 residues. Germline CDR1 and CDR2: SGHRS and YFSETQ. The CDR3: CASSLDLATGELFF. For the CDR3, the DNA is TGCGCCAGCAGCTTAGACTTGGCCACCGGGGAGCTGTTTTTT.

V gene TRBV6-6 combines with J gene TRBJ2-7; D may be TRBD2 (6 bases). Per the germline V gene, CDR1 is MNHNY and CDR2 is SVGAGI (reference sequence). The V gene lost 2 bases and the J gene lost 2 bases, with 13 bases spanning the gap. The CDR3 loop spans 15 amino acids. The CDR3 sequence: CASSYVQGGPYEQYF. CDR3 coding DNA: TGTGCCAGCAGTTACGTTCAGGGAGGTCCCTACGAGCAGTACTTC.

This rearrangement joins TRBV25-1 to TRBJ1-3; 7 nucleotides agree with TRBD1. Germline values: CDR1 MGHDK, CDR2 SYGVNS. The CDR3 runs 16 residues. Trimming removed 4 bases from V and 0 bases from J; junction bases left unmatched: 6. The CDR3 reads CASSGSTGSSGNTIYF. In DNA form, the CDR3 reads TGTGCCAGCAGTGGATCGACAGGGAGCTCTGGAAACACCATATATTTT.

The chain employs TRBV28 and TRBJ2-7; 12 nucleotides align to TRBD1. CDR1 and CDR2 from the germline V gene are MDHEN and SYDVKM. The length of the CDR3 is 15 residues. The ends lost 5 bases at V and 6 bases at J; junction bases unmatched: 8. In DNA, the CDR3 is TGTGCCAGCAGTCCGTCGGGACAGGGGGCCCTCGAGCAGTACTTC. This codes for CASSPSGQGALEQYF.

The J gene is TRBJ1-1, the V gene TRBV27; D remains ambiguous. The V and J ends lost 3 bases and 4 bases respectively, with 9 bases between them. In germline, CDR1 is MNHEY, CDR2 SMNVEV (reference sequence). CDR3 length equals 13 residues. The CDR3 loop is CASSFSVSTEAFF. CDR3 in DNA: TGTGCCAGCAGTTTTTCGGTATCCACTGAAGCTTTCTTT.

This rearrangement joins TRBV27 to TRBJ2-1; maybe TRBD1 (6 bases). This CDR3 is 17 amino acids long. Trimming took 3 bases from V and 6 from J, leaving 21 bases between them. Germline CDR1 MNHEY, CDR2 SMNVEV (reference sequence). The CDR3 DNA follows: TGTGCCAGCAGTTTGGGGCTAGGGACAAACGAACTCAATGAGCAGTTCTTC. Translation: CASSLGLGTNELNEQFF.

The gene calls are TRBV27 and TRBJ1-2, with 8 nucleotides matching TRBD1. The CDR3 has 17 amino acids. Per the germline V gene, CDR1 is MNHEY and CDR2 is SMNVEV (reference sequence). Trimming at V came to 6 bases and at J to 8 bases, leaving 20 bases not matched to a gene. CDR3 DNA sequence: TGTGCCAGCAGCTCCGGGGACGCGTGGACAGGGATATGGGGCTACACCTTC. This translates into CASSSGDAWTGIWGYTF.

In this sample, this clone turned up once. V usage is TRBV28 and J usage is TRBJ1-2; D might be TRBD1 (5 bases). Germline CDR1 and CDR2: MDHEN and SYDVKM. The CDR3 sequence is 13 residues long. V shed 7 bases and J shed 8 bases, with 17 bases lying between them. The CDR3 coding sequence is TGTGCCAGCACCGTTCGGGGGATGGGCGGCTACACCTTC. Residues: CASTVRGMGGYTF.

The chain combines TRBV2 with TRBJ2-7; 13 bases are shared with TRBD2. V trimming: 4 bases; J trimming: 6 bases; junction bases outside the gene matches: 3. This CDR3 region has 14 residues. Germline lookup yields CDR1 SNHLY and CDR2 FYNNEI. The CDR3 sequence: CASSARLAGGEQYF. DNA of the CDR3: TGTGCCAGCAGTGCCCGACTAGCGGGAGGCGAGCAGTACTTC. The full variable domain, rest sourced from reference TRBV2 and TRBJ2-7, is EPEVTQTPSHQVTQMGQEVILRCVPISNHLYFYWYRQILGQKVEFLVSFYNNEISEKSEIFDDQFSVERPDGSNFTLKIRSTKLEDSAMYFCASSARLAGGEQYFGPGTRLTVT.

The rearrangement uses TRBV5-6 and TRBJ2-1; weak D call: TRBD2 (6 bases). The germline V gene encodes CDR1 SGHDT and CDR2 YYEEEE. The V and J ends lost 4 bases and 14 bases respectively, with 16 bases between them. This CDR3 has 12 residues. CDR3: CASSMDSGPEFF. The DNA for the CDR3 is TGTGCCAGCAGCATGGATAGCGGCCCCGAGTTCTTC.

The gene calls are TRBV9 and TRBJ1-1; TRBD1 is a possible D gene (5 bases). CDR3 length: 14 amino acids. Looked up from germline, CDR1 is SGDLS and CDR2 is YYNGEE. V was trimmed by 0 bases and J by 7 bases, leaving 13 bases between them. The CDR3, as DNA: TGTGCCAGCAGCGTAGGGGACTACGGACATGAAGCTTTCTTT. This codes for CASSVGDYGHEAFF.

The chain couples TRBV20-1 to TRBJ2-1, with D unresolved. Per the germline V gene, CDR1 is DFQATT and CDR2 is SNEGSKA (reference sequence). V was shortened by 3 bases and J by 9 bases, with 9 bases between the two germline ends. CDR3 length: 11 residues. The CDR3 DNA sequence: TGCAGTGCTAGTGGGCTGGGTGAGCAGTTCTTC. Its translation is CSASGLGEQFF.